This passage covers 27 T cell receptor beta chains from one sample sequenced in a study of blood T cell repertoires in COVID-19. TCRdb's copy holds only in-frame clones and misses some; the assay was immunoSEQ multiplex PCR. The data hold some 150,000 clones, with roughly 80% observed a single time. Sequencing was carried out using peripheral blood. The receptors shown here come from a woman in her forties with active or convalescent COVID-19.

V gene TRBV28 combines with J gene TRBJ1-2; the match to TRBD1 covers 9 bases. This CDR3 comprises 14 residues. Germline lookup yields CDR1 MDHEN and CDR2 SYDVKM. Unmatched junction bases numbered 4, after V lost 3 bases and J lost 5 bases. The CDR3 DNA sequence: TGTGCCAGCAGTTTGGGACAGGGAGCTTATGGCTACACCTTC. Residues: CASSLGQGAYGYTF.

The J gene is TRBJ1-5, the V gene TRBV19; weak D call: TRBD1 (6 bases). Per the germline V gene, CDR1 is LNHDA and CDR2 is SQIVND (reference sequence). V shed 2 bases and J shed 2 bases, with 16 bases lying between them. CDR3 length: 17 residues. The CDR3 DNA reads TGTGCCAGTAGTATACCGAACAGGGCGTCGGGCAATCAGCCCCAGCATTTT. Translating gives CASSIPNRASGNQPQHF.

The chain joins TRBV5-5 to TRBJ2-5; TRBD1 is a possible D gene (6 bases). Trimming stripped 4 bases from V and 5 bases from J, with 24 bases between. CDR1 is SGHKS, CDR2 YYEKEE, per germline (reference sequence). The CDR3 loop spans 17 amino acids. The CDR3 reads CASSPGQRETLRETQYF. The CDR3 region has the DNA TGTGCCAGCAGCCCCGGACAGAGGGAGACCCTAAGGGAGACCCAGTACTTC.

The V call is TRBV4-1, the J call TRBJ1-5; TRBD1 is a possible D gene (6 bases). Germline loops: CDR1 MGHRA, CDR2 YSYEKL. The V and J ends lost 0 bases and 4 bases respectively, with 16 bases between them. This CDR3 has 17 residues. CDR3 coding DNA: TGCGCCAGCAGCCAAGATTCTGACAGGAGGCCAAATCAGCCCCAGCATTTT. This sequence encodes CASSQDSDRRPNQPQHF.

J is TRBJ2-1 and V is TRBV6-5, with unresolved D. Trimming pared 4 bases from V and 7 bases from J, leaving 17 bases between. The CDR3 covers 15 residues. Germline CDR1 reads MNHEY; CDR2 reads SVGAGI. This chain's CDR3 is CASSSTAVQANEQFF. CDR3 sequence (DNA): TGTGCCAGCAGTTCAACAGCCGTCCAGGCTAATGAGCAGTTCTTC.

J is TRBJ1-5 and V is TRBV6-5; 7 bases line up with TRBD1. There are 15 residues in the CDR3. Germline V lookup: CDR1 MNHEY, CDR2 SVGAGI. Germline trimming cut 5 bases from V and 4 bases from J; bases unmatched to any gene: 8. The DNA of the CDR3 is TGTGCCAGCAGTAGAGAGGGGGCGAGGAATCAGCCCCAGCATTTT. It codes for CASSREGARNQPQHF.

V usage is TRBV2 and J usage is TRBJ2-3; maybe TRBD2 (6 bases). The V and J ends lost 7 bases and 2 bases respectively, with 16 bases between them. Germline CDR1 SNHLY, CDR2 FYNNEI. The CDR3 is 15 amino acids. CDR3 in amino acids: CASNGVGGPTDTQYF. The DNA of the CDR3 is TGTGCCAGCAACGGGGTGGGGGGACCCACAGATACGCAGTATTTT.

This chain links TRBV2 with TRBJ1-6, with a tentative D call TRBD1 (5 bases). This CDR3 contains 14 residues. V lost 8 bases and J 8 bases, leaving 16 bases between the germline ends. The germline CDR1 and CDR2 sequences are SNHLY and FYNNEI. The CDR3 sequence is CASDDGRAHSPLHF. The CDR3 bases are TGTGCCAGCGACGATGGCAGGGCACATTCACCCCTCCACTTT.

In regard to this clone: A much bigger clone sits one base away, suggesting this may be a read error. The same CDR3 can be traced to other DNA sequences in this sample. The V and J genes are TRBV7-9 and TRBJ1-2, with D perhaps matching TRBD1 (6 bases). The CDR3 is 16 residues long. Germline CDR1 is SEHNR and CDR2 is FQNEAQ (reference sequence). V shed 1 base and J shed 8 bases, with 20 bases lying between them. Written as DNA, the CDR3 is TGTGCCAGCAGCTTAGGAGGGCGGGGGGCAGGGCGCGGCTACACCTTC. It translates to CASSLGGRGAGRGYTF.

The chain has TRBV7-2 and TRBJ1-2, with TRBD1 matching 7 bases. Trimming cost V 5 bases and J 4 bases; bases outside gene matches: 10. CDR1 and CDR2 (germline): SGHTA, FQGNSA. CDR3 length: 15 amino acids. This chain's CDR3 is CASSPSGTGAYGYTF. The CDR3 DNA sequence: TGTGCCAGCAGCCCCTCGGGAACAGGGGCCTATGGCTACACCTTC.

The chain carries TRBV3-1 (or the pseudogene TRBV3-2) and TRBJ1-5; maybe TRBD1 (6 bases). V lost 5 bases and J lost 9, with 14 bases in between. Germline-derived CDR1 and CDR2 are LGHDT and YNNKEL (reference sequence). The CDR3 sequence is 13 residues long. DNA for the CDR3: TGTGCCAGCAGCTACAGCCAGACAGGGCCCCAGCATTTT. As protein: CASSYSQTGPQHF.

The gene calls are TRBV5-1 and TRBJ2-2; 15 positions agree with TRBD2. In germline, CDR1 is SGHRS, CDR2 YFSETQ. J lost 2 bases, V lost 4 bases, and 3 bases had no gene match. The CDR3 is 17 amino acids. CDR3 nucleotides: TGCGCCAGCAGCGGGGGACTAGCGGGAGGCAACACCGGGGAGCTGTTTTTT. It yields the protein CASSGGLAGGNTGELFF.

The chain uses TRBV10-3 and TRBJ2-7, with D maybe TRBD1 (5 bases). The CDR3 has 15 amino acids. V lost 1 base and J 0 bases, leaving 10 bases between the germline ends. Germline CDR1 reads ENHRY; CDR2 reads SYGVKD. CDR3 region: CAISEWRQSSYEQYF. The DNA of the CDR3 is TGTGCCATCAGTGAGTGGAGACAGTCCTCCTACGAGCAGTACTTC.

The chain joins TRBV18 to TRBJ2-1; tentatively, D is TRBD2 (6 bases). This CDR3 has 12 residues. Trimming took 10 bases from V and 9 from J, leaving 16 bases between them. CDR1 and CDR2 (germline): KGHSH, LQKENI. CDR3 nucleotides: TGTGCCACCTCGAACCGGGGAGGTGAGCAGTTCTTC. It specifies CATSNRGGEQFF.

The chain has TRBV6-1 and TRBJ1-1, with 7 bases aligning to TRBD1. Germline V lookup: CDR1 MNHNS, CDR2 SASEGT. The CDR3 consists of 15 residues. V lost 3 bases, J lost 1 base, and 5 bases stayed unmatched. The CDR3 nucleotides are TGTGCCAGCAGTGAGACAGGGCGGTCGAACACTGAAGCTTTCTTT. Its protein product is CASSETGRSNTEAFF.

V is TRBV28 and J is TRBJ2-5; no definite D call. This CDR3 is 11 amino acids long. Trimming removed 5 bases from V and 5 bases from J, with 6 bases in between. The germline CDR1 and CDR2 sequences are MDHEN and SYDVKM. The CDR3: CASSLQETQYF. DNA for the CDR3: TGTGCCAGCAGTCTTCAGGAGACCCAGTACTTC. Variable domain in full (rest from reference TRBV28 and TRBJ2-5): DVKVTQSSRYLVKRTGEKVFLECVQDMDHENMFWYRQDPGLGLRLIYFSYDVKMKEKGDIPEGYSVSREKKERFSLILESASTNQTSMYLCASSLQETQYFGPGTRLLVL.

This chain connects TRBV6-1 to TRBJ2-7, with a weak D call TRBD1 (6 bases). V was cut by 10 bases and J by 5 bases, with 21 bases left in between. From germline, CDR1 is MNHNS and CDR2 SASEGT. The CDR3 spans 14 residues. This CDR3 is CATLTQGRSHEQYF. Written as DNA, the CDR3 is TGTGCCACCCTAACTCAGGGGCGGAGCCACGAGCAGTACTTC.

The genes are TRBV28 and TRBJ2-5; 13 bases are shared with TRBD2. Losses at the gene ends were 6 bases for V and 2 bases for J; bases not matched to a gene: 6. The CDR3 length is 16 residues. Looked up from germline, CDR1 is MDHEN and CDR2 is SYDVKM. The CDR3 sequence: CASSPSGLAGQETQYF. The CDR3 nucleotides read TGTGCCAGCAGCCCGTCGGGACTAGCGGGGCAAGAGACCCAGTACTTC.

The CDR3 DNA reads as TGCGCCAGCAGCTCCCCCGGACAGGAGCCAGAGACCCAGTACTTC. Translating gives CASSSPGQEPETQYF. The V gene is TRBV5-1, the J gene TRBJ2-5; 7 bases are a match to TRBD1. V lost 3 bases to trimming and J lost 4 bases; unmatched junction nucleotides: 9. The CDR3 runs 15 residues. Germline-derived CDR1 and CDR2 are SGHRS and YFSETQ. The full variable domain, with the rest looked up from reference TRBV5-1 and TRBJ2-5, is KAGVTQTPRYLIKTRGQQVTLSCSPISGHRSVSWYQQTPGQGLQFLFEYFSETQRNKGNFPGRFSGRQFSNSRSEMNVSTLELGDSALYLCASSSPGQEPETQYFGPGTRLLVL.

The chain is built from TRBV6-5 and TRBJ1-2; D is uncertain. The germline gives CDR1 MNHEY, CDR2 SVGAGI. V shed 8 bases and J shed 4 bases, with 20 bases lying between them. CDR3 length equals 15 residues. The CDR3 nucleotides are TGTGCCAGCCCTGGGCCCGGCAGTTCGTCCTATGGCTACACCTTC. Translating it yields CASPGPGSSSYGYTF.

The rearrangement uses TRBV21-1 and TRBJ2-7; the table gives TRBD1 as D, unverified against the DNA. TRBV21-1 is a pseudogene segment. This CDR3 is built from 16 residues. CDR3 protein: CASSHRAGQASYEQYF. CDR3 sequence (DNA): TGTGCCAGCAGCCACCGGGCGGGACAGGCGTCCTACGAGCAGTACTTC.

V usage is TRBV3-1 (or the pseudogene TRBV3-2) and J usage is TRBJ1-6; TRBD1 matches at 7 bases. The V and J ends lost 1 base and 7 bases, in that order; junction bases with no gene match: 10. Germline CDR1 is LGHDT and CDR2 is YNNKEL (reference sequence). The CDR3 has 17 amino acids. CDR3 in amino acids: CASSQVSRPGGNSPLHF. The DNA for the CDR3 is TGTGCCAGCAGCCAAGTCTCCCGGCCAGGGGGAAATTCACCCCTCCACTTT.

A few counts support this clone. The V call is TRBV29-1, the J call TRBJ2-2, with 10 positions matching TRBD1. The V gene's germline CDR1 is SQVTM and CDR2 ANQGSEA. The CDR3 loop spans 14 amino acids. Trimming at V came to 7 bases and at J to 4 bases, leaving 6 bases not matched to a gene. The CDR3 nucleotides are TGCAGCGCCCGACAGGGGGCGGGCACCGGGGAGCTGTTTTTT. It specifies CSARQGAGTGELFF.

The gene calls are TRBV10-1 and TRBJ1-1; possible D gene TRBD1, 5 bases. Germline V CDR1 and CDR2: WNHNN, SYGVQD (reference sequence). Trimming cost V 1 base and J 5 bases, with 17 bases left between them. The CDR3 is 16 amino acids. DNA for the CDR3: TGCGCCAGCAGTGAGTTCGTCGGGACGGCGGGGACTGAAGCTTTCTTT. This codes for CASSEFVGTAGTEAFF.

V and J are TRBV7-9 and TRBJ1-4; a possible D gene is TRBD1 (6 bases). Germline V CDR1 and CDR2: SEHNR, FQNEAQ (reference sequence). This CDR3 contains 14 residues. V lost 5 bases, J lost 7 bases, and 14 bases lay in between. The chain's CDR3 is CASSPGLGGEKLFF. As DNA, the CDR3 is TGTGCCAGCAGCCCCGGACTAGGGGGTGAAAAACTGTTTTTT. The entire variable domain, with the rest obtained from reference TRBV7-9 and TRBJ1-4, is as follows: DTGVSQNPRHKITKRGQNVTFRCDPISEHNRLYWYRQTLGQGPEFLTYFQNEAQLEKSRLLSDRFSAERPKGSFSTLEIQRTEQGDSAMYLCASSPGLGGEKLFFGSGTQLSVL.

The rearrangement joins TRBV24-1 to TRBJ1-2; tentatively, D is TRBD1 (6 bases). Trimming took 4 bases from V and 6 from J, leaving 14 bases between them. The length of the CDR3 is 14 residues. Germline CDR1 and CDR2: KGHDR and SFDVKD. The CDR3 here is CATSEPTGIDGYTF. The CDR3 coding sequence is TGTGCCACCAGTGAACCTACAGGGATCGATGGCTACACCTTC.

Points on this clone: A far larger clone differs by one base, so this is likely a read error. Here the CDR3 reads CASSPDRNSPLHF. The CDR3 bases are TGTGCCAGCAGCCCGGACAGAAATTCACCCCTCCACTTT. This rearrangement joins TRBV3-1 (or the pseudogene TRBV3-2) to TRBJ1-6, with D perhaps TRBD1 (6 bases). V lost 4 bases, J lost 7 bases, and 8 bases lay in between. The length of the CDR3 is 13 residues. Germline V gives CDR1 LGHDT, CDR2 YNNKEL (reference sequence).